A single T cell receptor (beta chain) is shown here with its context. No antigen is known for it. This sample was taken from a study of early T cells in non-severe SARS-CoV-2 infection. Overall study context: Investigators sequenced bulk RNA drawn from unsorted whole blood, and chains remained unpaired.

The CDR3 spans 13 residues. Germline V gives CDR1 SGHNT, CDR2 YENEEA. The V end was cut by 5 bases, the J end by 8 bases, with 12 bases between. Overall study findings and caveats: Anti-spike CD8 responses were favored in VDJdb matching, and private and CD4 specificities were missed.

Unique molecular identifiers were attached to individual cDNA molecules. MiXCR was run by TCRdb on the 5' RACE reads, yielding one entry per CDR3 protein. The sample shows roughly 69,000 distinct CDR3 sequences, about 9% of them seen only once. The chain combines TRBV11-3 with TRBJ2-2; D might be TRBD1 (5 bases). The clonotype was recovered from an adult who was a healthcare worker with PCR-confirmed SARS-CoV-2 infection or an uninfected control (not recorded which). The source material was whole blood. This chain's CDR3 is CASSPSRAGELFF. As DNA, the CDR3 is TGTGCCAGCAGCCCCAGCAGGGCTGGGGAGCTGTTTTTT. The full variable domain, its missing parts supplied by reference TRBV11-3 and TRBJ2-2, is EAGVVQSPRYKIIEKKQPVAFWCNPISGHNTLYWYLQNLGQGPELLIRYENEEAVDDSQLPKDRFSAERLKGVDSTLKIQPAELGDSAVYLCASSPSRAGELFFGEGSRLTVL.